The 5 T cell receptor beta chains given below trace back to one sample, sequenced in a study of cytomegalovirus exposure and HLA in healthy donors. This PCR relied on a set of 60 Vbeta primers and 13 Jbeta primers. TCRdb's table, derived via immunoSEQ multiplex PCR, lists solely in-frame clones and lacks some. The sample carries 70,000 to 85,000 clones, around 60% recorded once. Specimen: PBMCs. These receptors were taken from a male donor in good health and CMV-seropositive.

The V gene is TRBV2, the J gene TRBJ2-3; 7 bases are a match to TRBD2. The CDR3 consists of 16 residues. Trimming at V came to 2 bases and at J to 1 base, leaving 6 bases not matched to a gene. Germline V gene sequence: CDR1 SNHLY, CDR2 FYNNEI. In DNA, the CDR3 is TGTGCCAGCAGTGAACTGGCTAGCGGCGGCACAGATACGCAGTATTTT. It codes for CASSELASGGTDTQYF.

Of note for this clone: The germline gene is not matched at one end of the junction; a read error may be the cause. The V gene is TRBV29-1, the J gene TRBJ1-1; D gene uncertain. The germline V gene encodes CDR1 SQVTM and CDR2 ANQGSEA. The CDR3 sequence is 14 residues long. The CDR3 sequence is CSVEDRTGITEASF. Here the CDR3 DNA reads TGCAGCGTTGAAGACAGGACGGGGATCACTGAAGCTTCCTTT.

This chain uses TRBV7-8 with TRBJ1-1; D call uncertain. Germline V lookup: CDR1 SGHVS, CDR2 FQNEAQ. The CDR3 covers 14 residues. The V and J ends lost 5 bases and 11 bases respectively, with 21 bases between them. The CDR3 coding sequence is TGTGCCAGCAGCCCCCCCGGCGAGGGCCTTCGGGCTTTCTTT. Protein: CASSPPGEGLRAFF.

This clone was counted a few times. The J gene is TRBJ2-7, the V gene TRBV9, with TRBD2 identical over 10 bases. The CDR3 runs 16 residues. Germline CDR1 SGDLS, CDR2 YYNGEE. The V and J ends lost 2 bases and 6 bases, in that order; junction bases with no gene match: 11. The CDR3 loop is CASSVFSGTSASEQYF. CDR3 nucleotide sequence: TGTGCCAGCAGCGTGTTCTCCGGGACTAGCGCCTCCGAGCAGTACTTC.

The chain combines TRBV4-1 with TRBJ2-3, with D possibly being TRBD1 (6 bases). Deletions cut 1 base from V and 4 bases from J, with 15 bases between. Germline lookup yields CDR1 MGHRA and CDR2 YSYEKL. This CDR3 has 16 amino acids. In DNA, the CDR3 is TGCGCCAGCAGCCAAGTTGGTCAGGGGATTGCAGATACGCAGTATTTT. This gives the protein CASSQVGQGIADTQYF.